The 13 T cell receptor beta chains reported below all come from one sample, sequenced in a study of shared T cell receptors in the human thymus. Repertoires were generated with immunoSEQ multiplex PCR, while TCRdb's copy carries only in-frame clones and drops some. The table lists approximately 490,000 clones, around three quarters of them singletons. This sample also belongs to another study, concerning human thymus T cells.

The sample consisted of thymocytes. The receptors shown here come from a boy under two years old with a congenital heart defect.

This clone was seen more than once but under ten times. V is TRBV27 and J is TRBJ1-1; no clear D gene. Germline loops: CDR1 MNHEY, CDR2 SMNVEV (reference sequence). With 5 bases removed from V and 4 bases from J, the gap between germline ends came to 14 bases. This CDR3 spans 14 amino acids. The DNA for the CDR3 is TGTGCCAGCAGTCTGGGAGCTGGAGGCACTGAAGCTTTCTTT. The encoded protein is CASSLGAGGTEAFF.

The rearrangement uses TRBV28 and TRBJ2-3; 9 bases align to TRBD1. This CDR3 is 14 amino acids long. J gave up 2 bases and V 10 bases, and 7 bases lay outside the gene matches. Per the germline V gene, CDR1 is MDHEN and CDR2 is SYDVKM. CDR3 loop: CATILQGATDTQYF. CDR3 DNA: TGTGCCACCATACTACAGGGGGCCACAGATACGCAGTATTTT.

This clone was recorded once. The V call is TRBV5-5, the J call TRBJ1-2; D is perhaps TRBD1 (6 bases). The germline V and J ends were trimmed by 3 bases and 6 bases, with 15 bases remaining between them. This CDR3 spans 14 amino acids. CDR1 is SGHKS, CDR2 YYEKEE, per germline (reference sequence). The CDR3 coding sequence is TGTGCCAGCAGCTGGGGGGGCAGGGTACATGGCTACACCTTC. It specifies CASSWGGRVHGYTF.

This rearrangement joins TRBV12-5 to TRBJ2-7; D perhaps matches TRBD1 (6 bases). The CDR3 covers 14 residues. The germline V and J ends were trimmed by 7 bases and 3 bases, with 16 bases remaining between them. From germline, CDR1 is LGHNT and CDR2 FRNRAP. The CDR3 region is CASVWGQDVYEQYF. CDR3 sequence (DNA): TGTGCTAGTGTGTGGGGACAAGACGTCTACGAGCAGTACTTC. The complete variable domain, with remaining parts taken from reference TRBV12-5 and TRBJ2-7, reads DARVTQTPRHKVTEMGQEVTMRCQPILGHNTVFWYRQTMMQGLELLAYFRNRAPLDDSGMPKDRFSAEMPDATLATLKIQPSEPRDSAVYFCASVWGQDVYEQYFGPGTRLTVT.

The rearrangement joins TRBV7-9 to TRBJ2-3, with 13 positions matching TRBD2. V gave up 5 bases and J gave up 0 bases; unmatched junction bases: 11. CDR3 length equals 19 residues. The germline V gene encodes CDR1 SEHNR and CDR2 FQNEAQ (reference sequence). CDR3 coding DNA: TGTGCCAGCAGCCAAAATATGACTAGCGGGAGGCTAAGCACAGATACGCAGTATTTT. Its protein product is CASSQNMTSGRLSTDTQYF.

The chain recombines TRBV27 with TRBJ1-3; D not resolved. Trimming shortened V by 4 bases and J by 0 bases, and 7 bases separated the two germline ends. CDR1 and CDR2 (germline): MNHEY, SMNVEV (reference sequence). This CDR3 contains 14 residues. CDR3 DNA: TGTGCCAGCAGTTACGGGAGCTCTGGAAACACCATATATTTT. Its protein is CASSYGSSGNTIYF.

This clone appeared a few times. This chain connects TRBV6-1 to TRBJ2-5; D perhaps matches TRBD2 (5 bases). V was shortened by 1 base and J by 0 bases, with 9 bases between the two germline ends. The CDR3 is 15 residues long. The germline gives CDR1 MNHNS, CDR2 SASEGT. CDR3 amino acids: CASSEGETHQETQYF. As DNA, the CDR3 is TGTGCCAGCAGTGAAGGGGAGACGCACCAAGAGACCCAGTACTTC.

The chain joins TRBV4-3 to TRBJ1-2; 8 nucleotides line up with TRBD1. CDR3 length: 16 residues. Germline assignment: CDR1 LGHNA and CDR2 YSLEER. With 0 bases clipped from V and 6 bases from J, the junction kept 9 bases outside the gene matches. CDR3 region: CASSQDKAGTGNGYTF. The CDR3 DNA reads as TGCGCCAGCAGCCAAGATAAGGCCGGGACAGGTAATGGCTACACCTTC.

This chain links TRBV19 with TRBJ1-1; D is perhaps TRBD1 (6 bases). The germline V and J ends were trimmed by 5 bases and 5 bases, with 15 bases remaining between them. The CDR3 is 14 amino acids. Germline V lookup: CDR1 LNHDA, CDR2 SQIVND (reference sequence). CDR3: CASSQGHLGTEAFF. CDR3 nucleotides: TGTGCCAGTAGTCAGGGACACCTGGGGACTGAAGCTTTCTTT.

The V and J genes are TRBV4-3 and TRBJ1-5; D gene unclear. Between the trimmed V and J ends, which lost 0 bases and 4 bases, there was a span of 10 bases. Germline CDR1 reads LGHNA; CDR2 reads YSLEER. The CDR3 is 15 amino acids. CDR3 protein: CASSQEFTANQPQHF. Written as DNA, the CDR3 is TGCGCCAGCAGCCAAGAGTTCACAGCTAATCAGCCCCAGCATTTT.

A few counts support this clone. V is TRBV12-5 and J is TRBJ2-1, with 11 bases matching TRBD2. V gave up 6 bases and J gave up 0 bases; unmatched junction bases: 7. This CDR3 is built from 17 residues. The V gene's germline CDR1 is LGHNT and CDR2 FRNRAP. CDR3 in amino acids: CASGPGLAGSSYNEQFF. The CDR3 nucleotides read TGTGCTAGTGGCCCAGGACTAGCGGGTAGCTCCTACAATGAGCAGTTCTTC.

This sequence joins TRBV4-3 and TRBJ2-1, with 11 nucleotides matching TRBD2. CDR1 and CDR2 from the germline V gene are LGHNA and YSLEER. J lost 7 bases, V lost 0 bases, and 5 bases had no gene match. The length of the CDR3 is 16 residues. Written as DNA, the CDR3 is TGCGCCAGCAGCCAAGATTTAGCGGGAGGGCCAAATGAGCAGTTCTTC. Translating it yields CASSQDLAGGPNEQFF.

This chain connects TRBV20-1 to TRBJ1-1; D may be TRBD1 (6 bases). Trimming took 7 bases from V and 5 from J, leaving 8 bases between them. Germline V lookup: CDR1 DFQATT, CDR2 SNEGSKA (reference sequence). The CDR3 length is 10 residues. The CDR3 loop is CSDQGTEAFF. The DNA of the CDR3 is TGCAGTGACCAGGGGACTGAAGCTTTCTTT.